Following are 3 T cell receptor beta chains from one sample sequenced in a study of blood T cell repertoires in COVID-19. The repertoire was sequenced with immunoSEQ multiplex PCR; TCRdb's copy has only in-frame clones and lacks some. The sample holds 300,000 or so clones; about 89% are singletons and the top ten take less than 9.5%. The material sequenced was peripheral blood. Receptors originate from a woman between 45 and 60 years old who had recovered from COVID-19.

The chain combines TRBV28 with TRBJ1-2; 8 bases match TRBD1. Germline CDR1 reads MDHEN; CDR2 reads SYDVKM. There are 17 residues in the CDR3. V was clipped by 4 bases and J by 2 bases; unmatched bases: 12. The CDR3 DNA follows: TGTGCCAGCAGTTACCCACGGACAGGGTCCTGGAACTATGGCTACACCTTC. This translates into CASSYPRTGSWNYGYTF.

This chain connects TRBV19 to TRBJ2-1; 9 nucleotides match TRBD1. The CDR3 has 16 residues. Germline-derived CDR1 and CDR2 are LNHDA and SQIVND (reference sequence). V was pared by 5 bases and J by 3 bases, with 8 bases of the junction left unmatched. The CDR3 coding sequence is TGTGCCAGTAGTGCACCGGGACAGGGTTTCTACAATGAGCAGTTCTTC. Its translation: CASSAPGQGFYNEQFF.

The chain combines TRBV6-5 with TRBJ1-1; no clear D gene. In germline, CDR1 is MNHEY, CDR2 SVGAGI. The V end was cut by 5 bases, the J end by 1 base, with 11 bases between. The CDR3 is made up of 14 amino acids. The CDR3 reads CASSRTLGNTEAFF. In DNA form, the CDR3 reads TGTGCCAGCAGTCGGACTTTGGGGAACACTGAAGCTTTCTTT.